These 29 T cell receptor beta chains were all obtained from the same sample, sequenced in a study of T cell changes during pregnancy in multiple sclerosis. The assay was immunoSEQ multiplex PCR, and TCRdb's table has in-frame clones only and misses some. The sample lists 100,000 or so clones; approximately 90% were seen once. Source: peripheral blood, taken in the second trimester of pregnancy. The receptors were gathered from a female donor in good health, enrolled as a control in a pregnancy study.

This chain uses TRBV4-1 with TRBJ2-1, with D unresolved. Between the trimmed V and J ends, which lost 2 bases and 7 bases, there was a span of 21 bases. CDR3 length: 17 amino acids. Germline V CDR1 and CDR2: MGHRA, YSYEKL. CDR3 in amino acids: CASSQYYVSGAPNEQFF. The DNA for the CDR3 is TGCGCCAGCAGCCAATACTATGTTTCTGGAGCCCCAAATGAGCAGTTCTTC.

The rearrangement joins TRBV10-3 to TRBJ2-7, with TRBD2 as a possible D gene (7 bases). Germline V CDR1 and CDR2: ENHRY, SYGVKD. Trimming shortened V by 2 bases and J by 0 bases, and 11 bases separated the two germline ends. The CDR3 is 15 residues long. The CDR3 sequence: CAISERGGSSYEQYF. The CDR3 nucleotides are TGTGCCATCAGTGAGAGGGGGGGGAGCTCCTACGAGCAGTACTTC.

About this clone: Other DNA variants within this sample encode the same CDR3. The chain carries TRBV5-1 and TRBJ2-7; 11 nucleotides agree with TRBD1. Germline-derived CDR1 and CDR2 are SGHRS and YFSETQ. The V gene end was trimmed by 4 bases and the J gene end by 2 bases; junction bases not matched to a gene: 5. The CDR3 spans 15 residues. The CDR3 nucleotides read TGCGCCAGCAGCCCCTTGGGACAGGGGGCCTACGAGCAGTACTTC. It specifies CASSPLGQGAYEQYF.

The chain carries TRBV7-8 and TRBJ1-6, with D uncertain. This CDR3 is 15 amino acids long. Germline values: CDR1 SGHVS, CDR2 FQNEAQ. V was cut by 1 base and J by 10 bases, with 14 bases left in between. The CDR3 coding sequence is TGTGCCAGCAGCTTAGAAGCGGGAGTGGTATCACCCCTCCACTTT. Translation gives CASSLEAGVVSPLHF.

The chain employs TRBV30 and TRBJ1-1; 7 bases are a match to TRBD1. The CDR3 spans 15 residues. V lost 3 bases, J lost 3 bases, and 10 bases stayed unmatched. Germline CDR1 is GTSNPN and CDR2 is SVGIG (reference sequence). The CDR3 DNA reads as TGTGCCTGGAGCCAACTAGGACAGGTGGACACTGAAGCTTTCTTT. Its translation is CAWSQLGQVDTEAFF.

The rearrangement uses TRBV18 and TRBJ1-1; 10 nucleotides agree with TRBD1. Trimming at V came to 7 bases and at J to 8 bases, leaving 10 bases not matched to a gene. CDR1 is KGHSH, CDR2 LQKENI, per germline. The CDR3 is 14 residues long. The CDR3 spells CASYTGQGIPEAFF. The CDR3 DNA reads TGTGCCAGCTACACGGGACAGGGGATCCCGGAAGCTTTCTTT.

This clone was detected once. V usage is TRBV7-8 and J usage is TRBJ2-7; 9 bases align to TRBD1. The germline CDR1 and CDR2 sequences are SGHVS and FQNEAQ. The CDR3 length is 14 residues. After removal of 7 bases from V and 5 bases from J, the junction contained 9 bases not matched to a gene. CDR3: CASTLRDRAHEQYF. CDR3 DNA: TGTGCCAGCACCCTGCGGGACAGGGCCCACGAGCAGTACTTC.

The J gene is TRBJ2-7, the V gene TRBV27, with a tentative D call TRBD2 (7 bases). Germline loops: CDR1 MNHEY, CDR2 SMNVEV (reference sequence). This CDR3 is built from 14 residues. Between the trimmed V and J ends, which lost 6 bases and 5 bases, there was a span of 17 bases. CDR3 sequence: CASSPFGGADEQYF. DNA for the CDR3: TGTGCCAGCAGCCCCTTTGGGGGGGCGGACGAGCAGTACTTC.

CDR3 sequence reads: CASSGHSSGHSPYNEQFF. The CDR3 bases are TGTGCCAGTAGTGGACACTCTAGCGGGCACTCTCCTTACAATGAGCAGTTCTTC. V is TRBV19 and J is TRBJ2-1, with 8 bases that match TRBD2. The trim removed 5 bases at V and 4 bases at J, leaving 16 bases unmatched. Germline V lookup: CDR1 LNHDA, CDR2 SQIVND (reference sequence). The CDR3 length is 18 residues.

The chain employs TRBV5-1 and TRBJ2-5, with TRBD2 matching over 15 bases. This CDR3 region has 16 residues. V lost 4 bases and J lost 2; bases outside the gene matches: 3. Germline values: CDR1 SGHRS, CDR2 YFSETQ. CDR3 region: CASSLGLAGGQETQYF. In DNA form, the CDR3 reads TGCGCCAGCAGCCTAGGACTAGCGGGGGGGCAAGAGACCCAGTACTTC.

This sequence joins TRBV9 and TRBJ1-5; 8 bases match TRBD1. This CDR3 is 15 amino acids long. J was trimmed by 1 base and V by 3 bases; bases with no gene match: 3. The V gene's germline CDR1 is SGDLS and CDR2 YYNGEE. CDR3 sequence: CASSGGTGSNQPQHF. The CDR3 DNA reads as TGTGCCAGCAGCGGAGGGACAGGAAGCAATCAGCCCCAGCATTTT. Looking up the rest from reference TRBV9 and TRBJ1-5 gives the full variable domain: DSGVTQTPKHLITATGQRVTLRCSPRSGDLSVYWYQQSLDQGLQFLIQYYNGEERAKGNILERFSAQQFPDLHSELNLSSLELGDSALYFCASSGGTGSNQPQHFGDGTRLSIL.

The genes are TRBV4-3 and TRBJ1-4, with 9 positions matching TRBD1. Germline assignment: CDR1 LGHNA and CDR2 YSLEER. Trimming at V came to 4 bases and at J to 6 bases, leaving 6 bases not matched to a gene. This CDR3 is 15 amino acids long. The CDR3 bases are TGCGCCAGCAGCCGACACCGGGACAGGGATGAAAAACTGTTTTTT. Residues: CASSRHRDRDEKLFF.

CDR3 DNA sequence: TGTGCCAGCAGCTTGCTCCAGGGCCCCTACACCTTC. Protein product: CASSLLQGPYTF. V usage is TRBV5-8 and J usage is TRBJ1-2; possibly TRBD1 for D (5 bases). The ends were cut back, 1 base at V and 10 bases at J, with 11 bases in the middle. Germline V gene sequence: CDR1 SGHTS, CDR2 YDEGEE. The CDR3 contains 12 residues. Supplemented by reference TRBV5-8 and TRBJ1-2, the full variable domain reads EAGVTQSPTHLIKTRGQQATLRCSPISGHTSVYWYQQALGLGLQFLLWYDEGEERNRGNFPPRFSGRQFPNYSSELNVNALELEDSALYLCASSLLQGPYTFGSGTRLTVV.

J is TRBJ2-3 and V is TRBV19; possibly TRBD1 for D (5 bases). V lost 4 bases and J 2 bases, leaving 10 bases between the germline ends. CDR1 and CDR2 (germline): LNHDA, SQIVND (reference sequence). The CDR3 length is 14 residues. The CDR3 sequence: CASSTRQLTDTQYF. The CDR3 DNA follows: TGTGCCAGTAGTACTCGACAGCTCACAGATACGCAGTATTTT.

The J gene is TRBJ2-1, the V gene TRBV18, with D possibly matching TRBD1 (6 bases). With 3 bases removed from V and 3 bases from J, the gap between germline ends came to 15 bases. CDR1 is KGHSH and CDR2 is LQKENI in the germline V gene. CDR3 length: 16 amino acids. The CDR3 loop is CASSPASGGVYNEQFF. The DNA for the CDR3 is TGTGCCAGCTCACCCGCGTCTGGGGGCGTCTACAATGAGCAGTTCTTC.

The chain is built from TRBV7-6 and TRBJ2-5; maybe TRBD2 (7 bases). V was clipped by 4 bases and J by 4 bases, with 19 bases between them. In germline, CDR1 is SGHVS, CDR2 FNYEAQ. The CDR3 has 16 amino acids. CDR3 sequence reads: CASSSLGGGGGETQYF. DNA of the CDR3: TGTGCCAGCAGCTCCCTCGGGGGCGGGGGAGGAGAGACCCAGTACTTC.

This chain links TRBV19 with TRBJ1-2; 9 bases map to TRBD1. Per germline, CDR1 LNHDA and CDR2 SQIVND (reference sequence). The J segment lost 9 bases and the V segment lost 5 bases, leaving 7 bases of the junction unmatched. The CDR3 is 13 amino acids. The CDR3 region is CASSATGGGRYTF. The CDR3 nucleotides read TGTGCCAGTAGTGCTACAGGGGGCGGACGCTACACCTTC.

This sequence joins TRBV7-2 and TRBJ2-1, with 13 bases fitting TRBD2. The CDR3 is made up of 18 amino acids. The germline CDR1 and CDR2 sequences are SGHTA and FQGNSA. With 7 bases clipped from V and 14 bases from J, the junction kept 23 bases outside the gene matches. The chain's CDR3 is CASTPGTSGTLRLGKKFF. CDR3 sequence (DNA): TGTGCCAGCACCCCCGGGACTAGCGGGACGTTACGCCTGGGGAAAAAGTTCTTC.

A single count supports this clone. CDR3 in DNA: TGTGCCAGCAGCCAACAGACCCACAGCTCTGGAAACACCATATATTTT. Residues: CASSQQTHSSGNTIYF. V usage is TRBV7-2 and J usage is TRBJ1-3; D is undetermined. There are 16 residues in the CDR3. CDR1 is SGHTA, CDR2 FQGNSA, per germline. With 5 bases removed from V and 0 bases from J, the gap between germline ends came to 14 bases. Using reference TRBV7-2 and TRBJ1-3 for the parts outside the CDR3, the full variable domain is GAGVSQSPSNKVTEKGKDVELRCDPISGHTALYWYRQSLGQGLEFLIYFQGNSAPDKSGLPSDRFSAERTGGSVSTLTIQRTQQEDSAVYLCASSQQTHSSGNTIYFGEGSWLTVV.

The chain couples TRBV12-5 to TRBJ1-1, with D maybe TRBD1 (5 bases). V dropped 7 bases and J dropped 4 bases, with 22 bases sitting between them. The CDR3 covers 16 residues. The V gene's germline CDR1 is LGHNT and CDR2 FRNRAP. The CDR3 sequence: CASAPGGSLKGTEAFF. CDR3 sequence (DNA): TGTGCTAGTGCCCCCGGGGGGAGCCTTAAGGGCACTGAAGCTTTCTTT.

The V and J genes are TRBV4-1 and TRBJ1-5; 8 bases are shared with TRBD1. CDR1 MGHRA and CDR2 YSYEKL come from the germline V gene. CDR3 length: 15 residues. V trimming: 4 bases; J trimming: 6 bases; junction bases outside the gene matches: 8. CDR3 sequence: CASSLGTGLGQPQHF. The DNA of the CDR3 is TGCGCCAGCAGCCTGGGGACAGGACTCGGTCAGCCCCAGCATTTT.

The gene calls are TRBV5-4 and TRBJ1-5; maybe TRBD1 (6 bases). V was shortened by 4 bases and J by 5 bases, with 16 bases between the two germline ends. CDR1 and CDR2 from the germline V gene are SGHNT and YYREEE (reference sequence). The CDR3 runs 15 residues. The CDR3 sequence: CASSPSLGAYQPQHF. The CDR3, as DNA: TGTGCCAGCAGCCCCTCGTTGGGGGCCTATCAGCCCCAGCATTTT.

V usage is TRBV28 and J usage is TRBJ1-2, with TRBD1 as a possible D gene (5 bases). The germline CDR1 and CDR2 sequences are MDHEN and SYDVKM. Trimming left V 7 bases short and J 4 bases short, with 16 bases between. This CDR3 contains 14 residues. CDR3 DNA: TGTGCCAGCATCCATCAGGTGGGGCTCTATGGCTACACCTTC. It yields the protein CASIHQVGLYGYTF.

The rearrangement joins TRBV7-2 to TRBJ1-1; perhaps TRBD1 as D (5 bases). This CDR3 has 15 residues. Trimming removed 5 bases at V and 6 bases at J, with 19 bases between. Germline values: CDR1 SGHTA, CDR2 FQGNSA. The chain's CDR3 is CASSPDMGGNAEAFF. The CDR3, as DNA: TGTGCCAGCAGCCCCGATATGGGGGGAAACGCTGAAGCTTTCTTT.

This sequence joins TRBV10-3 and TRBJ2-7; 11 nucleotides match TRBD2. The CDR3 is made up of 16 amino acids. Germline CDR1 reads ENHRY; CDR2 reads SYGVKD. Trimming removed 4 bases from V and 0 bases from J; junction bases left unmatched: 5. CDR3 protein: CAISGNLAGGSYEQYF. In DNA form, the CDR3 reads TGTGCCATCAGTGGCAACCTAGCGGGAGGCTCCTACGAGCAGTACTTC.

In this sample, this clone turned up once. The genes are TRBV6-4 and TRBJ2-1; 7 bases agree with TRBD2. Trimming at V came to 2 bases and at J to 5 bases, leaving 6 bases not matched to a gene. CDR1 MRHNA and CDR2 SNTAGT come from the germline V gene. CDR3 size: 15 residues. In nucleotides, the CDR3 is TGTGCCAGCAGTGACCCGGCGAGCGGGGACAATGAGCAGTTCTTC. Translating gives CASSDPASGDNEQFF.

The chain carries TRBV6-1 and TRBJ1-5; possible D gene TRBD1, 5 bases. The V and J ends lost 4 bases and 6 bases respectively, with 19 bases between them. This CDR3 has 16 residues. Germline V gene lookup returns CDR1 MNHNS and CDR2 SASEGT. The CDR3 DNA follows: TGTGCCAGCAGTGGCCAATCGGAGGGGTGGTCTCAGCCCCAGCATTTT. It is translated as CASSGQSEGWSQPQHF.

This chain joins TRBV5-6 and TRBJ1-1; possible D gene TRBD1, 6 bases. The CDR3 loop spans 17 amino acids. Trimming removed 4 bases at V and 1 base at J, with 20 bases between. Germline CDR1 reads SGHDT; CDR2 reads YYEEEE. The chain's CDR3 is CASSRYRDTYWNTEAFF. Here the CDR3 DNA reads TGTGCCAGCAGCCGTTACCGGGACACCTATTGGAACACTGAAGCTTTCTTT.

V gene TRBV7-9 combines with J gene TRBJ2-5; 7 bases map to TRBD1. CDR1 and CDR2 (germline): SEHNR, FQNEAQ (reference sequence). The V gene end was trimmed by 3 bases and the J gene end by 5 bases; junction bases not matched to a gene: 12. The length of the CDR3 is 16 residues. CDR3 amino acids: CASSFGREGAWETQYF. CDR3 in DNA: TGTGCCAGCAGCTTCGGTCGTGAGGGGGCATGGGAGACCCAGTACTTC.